The clone carrying this TCR beta chain came up a few times. The CDR3 length is 13 residues. V was trimmed by 4 bases and J by 4 bases, leaving 8 bases between them. Germline V gene sequence: CDR1 SGHRS, CDR2 YFSETQ. This sample stems from a study of regulatory T cells in long-lasting Graves disease. HTBI primers from iRepertoire and Arm-PCR of CDR3 regions yielded the TCR beta libraries. Each CDR3 protein is one row after TCRdb ran MiXCR on the multiplex PCR reads. The sample has about 500,000 distinct CDR3 sequences, around 15% seen once; the top ten hold roughly an eighth. The time point denotes: newly diagnosed GD, antithyroid drugs for less than 3 months. From RNA extracted from PBMCs, the TCR library was made. These records were also assigned to another study, of T cells in Graves' hyperthyroidism and ophthalmopathy.

This receptor was taken from a man aged 40-55 years with Graves disease. The chain carries TRBV5-1 and TRBJ1-4; D is unresolved. The sample was peripheral blood mononuclear cells (PBMCs), taken at new diagnosis, from a patient treated with antithyroid drugs. CDR3 region: CASSPEGNEKLFF. The CDR3 DNA follows: TGCGCCAGCAGCCCGGAGGGTAATGAAAAACTGTTTTTT.